The 10 T cell receptor beta chains given below trace back to one sample, sequenced in a study of shared clonotypes between healthy human individuals. Generated by immunoSEQ multiplex PCR, the TCRdb table keeps only in-frame clones and is missing some. Found here are over 2 million clones, 90% to 95% of them singletons; the top ten hold more than 0.1%. The material sequenced was naive CD4+ T cells sorted from blood. The sample's subset: CD45RA+ positively selected. All receptors come from a man aged 18 to 30 in good health.

This rearrangement joins TRBV7-2 to TRBJ2-7; tentatively, D is TRBD1 (5 bases). Trimming removed 5 bases at V and 7 bases at J, with 15 bases between. Germline V gene lookup returns CDR1 SGHTA and CDR2 FQGNSA. CDR3 size: 13 residues. CDR3 nucleotides: TGTGCCAGCAGCCCCTCACAGGTGGGAGAGCAGTACTTC. It yields the protein CASSPSQVGEQYF.

Worth noting for this clone: Different DNA sequences within this sample yield the same CDR3. The chain couples TRBV7-2 to TRBJ2-2; 8 nucleotides agree with TRBD2. V gave up 2 bases and J gave up 2 bases; unmatched junction bases: 1. Looked up from germline, CDR1 is SGHTA and CDR2 is FQGNSA. This CDR3 comprises 15 residues. CDR3 DNA: TGTGCCAGCAGCTTAAGCGGGGGCAACACCGGGGAGCTGTTTTTT. Its protein is CASSLSGGNTGELFF.

V and J are TRBV2 and TRBJ1-4, with TRBD1 identical over 7 bases. The CDR3 consists of 14 residues. Looked up from germline, CDR1 is SNHLY and CDR2 is FYNNEI. Trimming cost V 6 bases and J 8 bases; bases outside gene matches: 9. The CDR3 nucleotides read TGTGCCAGCAGACTGCAGGGGGTGGCGGAAAAACTGTTTTTT. Translated, it gives CASRLQGVAEKLFF.

The chain combines TRBV18 with TRBJ2-1; tentatively, D is TRBD2 (6 bases). The germline CDR1 and CDR2 sequences are KGHSH and LQKENI. V was cut by 3 bases and J by 6 bases, with 15 bases left in between. The CDR3 is made up of 15 amino acids. This chain's CDR3 is CASSPQGDSSNEQFF. Here the CDR3 DNA reads TGTGCCAGCTCACCTCAAGGGGACTCTAGCAATGAGCAGTTCTTC.

In regard to this clone: Other nucleotide sequences from this sample produce the same CDR3. This rearrangement joins TRBV5-1 to TRBJ1-6; tentatively, D is TRBD1 (5 bases). V was shortened by 0 bases and J by 7 bases, with 8 bases between the two germline ends. Per the germline V gene, CDR1 is SGHRS and CDR2 is YFSETQ. The CDR3 runs 14 residues. CDR3 sequence (DNA): TGCGCCAGCAGCTTGGATCGGGGGAATTCACCCCTCCACTTT. Amino acid sequence: CASSLDRGNSPLHF.

The chain has TRBV10-1 and TRBJ2-3; 7 bases match TRBD1. The length of the CDR3 is 16 residues. CDR1 is WNHNN and CDR2 is SYGVQD in the germline V gene (reference sequence). V lost 3 bases and J lost 2; bases outside the gene matches: 8. CDR3 nucleotide sequence: TGCGCCAGCAGTGAAGACAGGGTCGACGCCACAGATACGCAGTATTTT. Translating gives CASSEDRVDATDTQYF.

The DNA for the CDR3 is TGTGCCAGTAGCAACACAGTAAATGAAAAACTGTTTTTT. Translation gives CASSNTVNEKLFF. This rearrangement joins TRBV19 to TRBJ1-4; D ambiguous. CDR3 size: 13 residues. The germline V and J ends were trimmed by 6 bases and 5 bases, with 10 bases remaining between them. Germline CDR1 and CDR2: LNHDA and SQIVND (reference sequence).

Concerning this clone: The same CDR3 is also encoded by other DNA sequences in this sample. V usage is TRBV11-3 and J usage is TRBJ2-1; D not certain. The CDR3 totals 14 residues. V was trimmed by 0 bases and J by 3 bases, leaving 6 bases between them. Germline-derived CDR1 and CDR2 are SGHNT and YENEEA. CDR3 sequence: CASSLDTSYNEQFF. CDR3 DNA: TGTGCCAGCAGCTTAGACACAAGCTACAATGAGCAGTTCTTC.

This chain links TRBV28 with TRBJ2-3; the match to TRBD2 covers 13 bases. The ends lost 7 bases at V and 4 bases at J; junction bases unmatched: 5. Germline lookup yields CDR1 MDHEN and CDR2 SYDVKM. The CDR3 contains 15 residues. As DNA, the CDR3 is TGTGCCAGCAATGCCGGGACTAGCGGGGCAGATACGCAGTATTTT. Its translation: CASNAGTSGADTQYF.

The chain is built from TRBV6-6 and TRBJ2-6; D might be TRBD1 or TRBD2, each matching 5 bases. V was clipped by 7 bases and J by 2 bases, with 12 bases between them. CDR1 and CDR2 from the germline V gene are MNHNY and SVGAGI (reference sequence). This CDR3 comprises 15 residues. CDR3 sequence (DNA): TGTGCCAGCAAAGCAGGGAGAGCTGGGGCCAACGTCCTGACTTTC. Residues: CASKAGRAGANVLTF.